This T cell receptor beta chain was obtained from a study of lung T cells in sarcoidosis with Löfgren's syndrome. TCRdb itself ran the reads through MiXCR, one entry per CDR3 protein. There are 50,000 to 65,000 distinct CDR3 sequences in the sample; 20% to 25% occur only once, and 2% to 2.5% lies in the top ten. This CDR3 spans 16 amino acids. Germline CDR1 KGHSH, CDR2 LQKENI. The ends lost 6 bases at V and 5 bases at J; junction bases unmatched: 8. The sequence derives from a human donor with sarcoidosis (Löfgren's syndrome or another form), or a control subject (not recorded which). The rearrangement links TRBV18 to TRBJ2-1; the match to TRBD1 covers 12 bases. The specimen sequenced was CD4+ T cells from PBMCs. CDR3 region: CASSRTGTGGHNEQFF. The DNA for the CDR3 is TGTGCCAGCTCCCGTACCGGGACAGGGGGCCACAATGAGCAGTTCTTC.